The clone carrying this T cell receptor beta chain was seen at least ten times. No antigen is known for it. This specimen belongs to a study of beta chain features in type 1 diabetes. The whole isolated RNA underwent reverse transcription, so sequencing captured expressed TCRB transcripts. Only in-frame clones appear in the TCRdb table, and some are missing; sequencing was by immunoSEQ multiplex PCR. Here the sample spans some 350,000 clones, over 8.5% being singletons. Points from the study as a whole: Resolution of whether HLA type affects TCRB rearrangement was not achieved here. Shorter TCRB CDR3s, moderately but significantly so, were found in Type 1 diabetes patients in all four CD4+ subsets.

Germline CDR1 is MGHRA and CDR2 is YSYEKL. The CDR3 is made up of 14 amino acids. V lost 0 bases and J lost 1, with 4 bases in between. J is TRBJ1-3 and V is TRBV4-1, with D uncertain. Sequencing was done on a sample of central memory CD4+ T cells from blood. The TCR was taken from a man between 25 and 39 years old with type 1 diabetes. The CDR3 nucleotides are TGCGCCAGCAGCCAAGAGGGGTCTGGAAACACCATATATTTT. Translation gives CASSQEGSGNTIYF.